Given below is one TCR beta chain in context. Germline-derived CDR1 and CDR2 are MNHEY and SVGEGT. The CDR3 extends over 14 amino acids. V was shortened by 6 bases and J by 4 bases, with 12 bases between the two germline ends. Libraries were prepared by immunoSEQ multiplex PCR; TCRdb keeps only in-frame clonotypes and omits some of them. The table includes some 74,000 clones, approximately 90% detected once. This entry is derived from a study of blood T cell repertoires in COVID-19. Patients at the Seattle site were enrolled during active infection and followed longitudinally. This clonotype was obtained from a man aged 45 to 65 with COVID-19, enrolled during active disease. The chain is built from TRBV6-2 or TRBV6-3 and TRBJ2-2; D is perhaps TRBD2 (5 bases). Sequenced: peripheral blood. The CDR3 protein is CASSFSAPTGELFF. Written as DNA, the CDR3 is TGTGCCAGCAGCTTTAGCGCCCCCACCGGGGAGCTGTTTTTT.